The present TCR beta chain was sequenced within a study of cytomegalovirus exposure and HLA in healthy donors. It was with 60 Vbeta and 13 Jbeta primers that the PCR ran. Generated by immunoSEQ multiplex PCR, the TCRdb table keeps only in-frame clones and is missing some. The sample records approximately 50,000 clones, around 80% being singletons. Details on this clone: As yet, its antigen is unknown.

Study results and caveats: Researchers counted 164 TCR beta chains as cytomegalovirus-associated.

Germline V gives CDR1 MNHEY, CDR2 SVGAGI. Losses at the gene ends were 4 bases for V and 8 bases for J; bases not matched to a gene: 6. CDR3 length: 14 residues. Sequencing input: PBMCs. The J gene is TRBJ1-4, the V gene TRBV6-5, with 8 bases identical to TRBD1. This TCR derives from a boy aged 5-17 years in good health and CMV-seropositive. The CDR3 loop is CASSFGQGFEKLFF. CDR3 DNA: TGTGCCAGCAGTTTCGGACAGGGTTTCGAAAAACTGTTTTTT.